This T cell receptor beta chain was identified in a study of low-dose radiotherapy and immunotherapy resistance in tumors. Study summary: Cohort 1 received 0.5 Gy per fraction every 2 weeks, totaling 6.5 Gy.

First-strand cDNA relied on TRAV- and TRBV-specific primers spanning alpha and beta chains. Over approximately 19 PCR cycles, TCRs were amplified from a constant-region primer and V-primer adapter. TCRdb independently ran MiXCR on the reads; one entry per CDR3 protein. The table includes about 39,000 distinct CDR3 sequences, about 28% detected once. Time point specified: before trial treatment. The table lists this clonotype with many counts. V was pared by 5 bases and J by 4 bases, with 7 bases of the junction left unmatched. The length of the CDR3 is 14 residues. Germline V lookup: CDR1 DFQATT, CDR2 SNEGSKA (reference sequence).

V gene TRBV20-1 combines with J gene TRBJ1-5; TRBD1 matches at 8 bases. Specimen: PBMCs, collected before treatment. The clonotype comes from a male donor with gallbladder cancer. CDR3 residues: CSAGGQGRNQPQHF. CDR3 DNA: TGCAGTGCTGGTGGACAGGGAAGAAATCAGCCCCAGCATTTT.